This T cell receptor (beta chain) was identified during a study of blood T cell repertoires in COVID-19. Study-wide context: The United States, Italy and Spain were the sources of the acute and convalescent COVID-19 samples.

This clone was picked up one time. Only in-frame clones appear in the TCRdb table, and some are missing; sequencing was by immunoSEQ multiplex PCR. In the table there are 150,000 to 170,000 clones, around four fifths of which are singletons. In assigning cohorts, the study relied on participant-reported clinical history. The trim removed 5 bases at V and 1 base at J, leaving 9 bases unmatched. The CDR3 consists of 18 residues. Germline V gene sequence: CDR1 LGHDT, CDR2 YNNKEL (reference sequence). The sequencing input was PBMCs or T cells enriched from blood (not recorded which). The sequence came from a man in his forties or fifties who had recovered from COVID-19. V and J are TRBV3-1 (or the pseudogene TRBV3-2) and TRBJ2-6, with 9 bases fitting TRBD1. CDR3 loop: CASSSPRDRVSGANVLTF. DNA of the CDR3: TGTGCCAGCAGCAGCCCGAGGGACAGGGTATCTGGGGCCAACGTCCTGACTTTC.